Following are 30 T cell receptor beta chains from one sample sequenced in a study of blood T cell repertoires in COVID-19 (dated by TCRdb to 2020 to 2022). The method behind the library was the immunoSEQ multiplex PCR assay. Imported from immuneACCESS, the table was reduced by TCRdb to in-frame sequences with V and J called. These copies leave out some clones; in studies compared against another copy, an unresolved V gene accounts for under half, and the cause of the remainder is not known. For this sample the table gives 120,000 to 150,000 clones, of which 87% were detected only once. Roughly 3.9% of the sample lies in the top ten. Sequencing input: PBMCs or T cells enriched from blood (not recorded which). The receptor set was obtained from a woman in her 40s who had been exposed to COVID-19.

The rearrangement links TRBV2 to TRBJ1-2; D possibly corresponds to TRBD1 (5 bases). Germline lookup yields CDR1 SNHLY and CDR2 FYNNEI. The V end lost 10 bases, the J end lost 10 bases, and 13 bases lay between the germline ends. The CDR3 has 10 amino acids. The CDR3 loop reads CATRTIIYTF. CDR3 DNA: TGTGCCACCCGGACAATAATCTACACCTTC.

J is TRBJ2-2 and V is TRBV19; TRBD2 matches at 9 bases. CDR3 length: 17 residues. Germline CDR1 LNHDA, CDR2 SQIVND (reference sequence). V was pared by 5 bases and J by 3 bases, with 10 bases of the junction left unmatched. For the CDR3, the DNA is TGTGCCAGTAGTCTCGCGGGAGGGACAAGCGACACCGGGGAGCTGTTTTTT. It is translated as CASSLAGGTSDTGELFF.

DNA for the CDR3: TGTGCCAGCAGCCAAGACAGGGGCAGCGGTGATCGGTCCTACGAGCAGTACTTC. Its translation is CASSQDRGSGDRSYEQYF. J is TRBJ2-7 and V is TRBV3-1 (or the pseudogene TRBV3-2); TRBD1 is a possible D gene (6 bases). CDR3 length equals 18 residues. V was clipped by 0 bases and J by 1 base, with 19 bases between them. Germline values: CDR1 LGHDT, CDR2 YNNKEL (reference sequence).

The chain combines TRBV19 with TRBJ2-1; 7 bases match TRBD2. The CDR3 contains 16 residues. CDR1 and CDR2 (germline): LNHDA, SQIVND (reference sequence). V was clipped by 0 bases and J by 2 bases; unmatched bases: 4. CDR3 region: CASSIDLAETYNEQFF. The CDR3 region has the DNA TGTGCCAGTAGTATAGATCTAGCGGAAACCTACAATGAGCAGTTCTTC.

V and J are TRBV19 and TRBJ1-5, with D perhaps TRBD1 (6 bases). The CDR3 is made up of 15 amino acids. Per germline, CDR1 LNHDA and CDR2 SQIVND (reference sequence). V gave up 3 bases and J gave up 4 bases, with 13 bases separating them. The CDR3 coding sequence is TGTGCCAGTAGTATCGATAGGGGGATTAATCAGCCCCAGCATTTT. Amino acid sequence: CASSIDRGINQPQHF.

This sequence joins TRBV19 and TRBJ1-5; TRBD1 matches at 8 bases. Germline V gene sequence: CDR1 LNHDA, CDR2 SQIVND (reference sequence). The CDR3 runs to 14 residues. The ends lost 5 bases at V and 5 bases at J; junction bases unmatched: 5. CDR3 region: CASSRTGLDQPQHF. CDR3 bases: TGTGCCAGTAGTCGGACAGGGTTGGATCAGCCCCAGCATTTT.

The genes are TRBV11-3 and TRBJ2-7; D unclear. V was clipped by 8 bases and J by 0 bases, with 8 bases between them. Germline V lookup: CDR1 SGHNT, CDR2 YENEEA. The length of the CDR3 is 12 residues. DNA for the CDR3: TGTGCCAGCGGTTCAGGCTCCTACGAGCAGTACTTC. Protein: CASGSGSYEQYF.

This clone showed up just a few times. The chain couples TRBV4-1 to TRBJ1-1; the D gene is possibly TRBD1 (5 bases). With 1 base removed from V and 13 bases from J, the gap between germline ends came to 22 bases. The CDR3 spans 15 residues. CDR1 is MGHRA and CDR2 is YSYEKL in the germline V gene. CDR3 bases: TGCGCCAGCAGCCAAGGGGCCAGGGAACCGGAGTGGGGTTTCTTT. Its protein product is CASSQGAREPEWGFF.

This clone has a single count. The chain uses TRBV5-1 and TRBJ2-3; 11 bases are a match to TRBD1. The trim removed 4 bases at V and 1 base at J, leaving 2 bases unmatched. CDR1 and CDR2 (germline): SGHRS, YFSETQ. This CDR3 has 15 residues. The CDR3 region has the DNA TGCGCCAGCAGCACGGGACAGGGGGGCACAGATACGCAGTATTTT. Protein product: CASSTGQGGTDTQYF.

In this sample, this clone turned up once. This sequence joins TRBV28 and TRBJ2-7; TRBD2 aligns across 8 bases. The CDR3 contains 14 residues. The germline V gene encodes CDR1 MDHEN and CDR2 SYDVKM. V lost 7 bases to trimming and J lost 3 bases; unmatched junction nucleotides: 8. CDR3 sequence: CASTPGGTLYEQYF. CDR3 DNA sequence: TGTGCCAGCACCCCGGGGGGGACCCTCTACGAGCAGTACTTC.

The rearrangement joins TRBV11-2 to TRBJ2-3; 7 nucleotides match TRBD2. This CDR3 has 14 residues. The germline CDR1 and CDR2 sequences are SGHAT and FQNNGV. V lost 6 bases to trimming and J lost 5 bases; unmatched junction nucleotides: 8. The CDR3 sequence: CASSQSGVLDTQYF. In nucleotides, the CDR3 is TGTGCCAGCAGTCAAAGCGGGGTGCTAGATACGCAGTATTTT. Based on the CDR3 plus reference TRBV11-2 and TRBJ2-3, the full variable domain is EAGVAQSPRYKIIEKRQSVAFWCNPISGHATLYWYQQILGQGPKLLIQFQNNGVVDDSQLPKDRFSAERLKGVDSTLKIQPAKLEDSAVYLCASSQSGVLDTQYFGPGTRLTVL.

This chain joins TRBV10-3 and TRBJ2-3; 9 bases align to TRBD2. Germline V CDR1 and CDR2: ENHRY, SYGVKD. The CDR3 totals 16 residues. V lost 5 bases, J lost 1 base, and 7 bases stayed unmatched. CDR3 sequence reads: CAISRERTSGTDTQYF. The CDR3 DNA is TGTGCCATCAGTCGAGAAAGGACTAGCGGCACAGATACGCAGTATTTT.

CDR3 DNA sequence: TGTGCCAGCTCACCCCCCCTCACCCAGGATCGCGAGCAGTACTTC. Amino acids: CASSPPLTQDREQYF. V gene TRBV18 combines with J gene TRBJ2-7; D is uncertain. Germline CDR1 is KGHSH and CDR2 is LQKENI. V lost 3 bases and J 6 bases, leaving 18 bases between the germline ends. The CDR3 totals 15 residues.

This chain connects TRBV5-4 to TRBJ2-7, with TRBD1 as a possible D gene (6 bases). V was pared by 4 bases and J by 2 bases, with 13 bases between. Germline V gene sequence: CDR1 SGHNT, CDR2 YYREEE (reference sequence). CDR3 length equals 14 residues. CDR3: CASSANRAPYEQYF. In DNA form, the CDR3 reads TGTGCCAGCAGCGCCAACAGGGCCCCCTACGAGCAGTACTTC.

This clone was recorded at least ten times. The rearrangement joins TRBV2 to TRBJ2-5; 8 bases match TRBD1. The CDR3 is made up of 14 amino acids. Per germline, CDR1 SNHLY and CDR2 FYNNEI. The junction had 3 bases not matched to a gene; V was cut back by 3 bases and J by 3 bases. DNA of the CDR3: TGTGCCAGCAGTGAGCGGACAGGGAAAGAGACCCAGTACTTC. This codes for CASSERTGKETQYF.

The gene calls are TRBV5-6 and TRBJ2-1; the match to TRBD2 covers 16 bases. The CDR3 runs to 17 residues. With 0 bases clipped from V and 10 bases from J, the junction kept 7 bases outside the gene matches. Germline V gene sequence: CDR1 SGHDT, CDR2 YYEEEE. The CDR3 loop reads CASSLAPGLAGGREQFF. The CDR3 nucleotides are TGTGCCAGCAGCTTGGCCCCGGGACTAGCGGGGGGGCGGGAGCAGTTCTTC. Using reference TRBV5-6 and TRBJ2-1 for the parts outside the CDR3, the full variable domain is DAGVTQSPTHLIKTRGQQVTLRCSPKSGHDTVSWYQQALGQGPQFIFQYYEEEERQRGNFPDRFSGHQFPNYSSELNVNALLLGDSALYLCASSLAPGLAGGREQFFGPGTRLTVL.

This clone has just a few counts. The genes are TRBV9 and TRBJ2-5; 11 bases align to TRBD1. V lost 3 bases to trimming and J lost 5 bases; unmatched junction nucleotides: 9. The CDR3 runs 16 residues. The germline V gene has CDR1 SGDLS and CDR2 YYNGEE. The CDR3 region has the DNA TGTGCCAGCAGCGCAGAGGACAGGGGGCCGGAGGAGACCCAGTACTTC. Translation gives CASSAEDRGPEETQYF.

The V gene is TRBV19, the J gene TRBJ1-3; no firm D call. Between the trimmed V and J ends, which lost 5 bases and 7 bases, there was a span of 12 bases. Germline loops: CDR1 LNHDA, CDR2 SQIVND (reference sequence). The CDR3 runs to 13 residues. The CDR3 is CASSFSLGNTIYF. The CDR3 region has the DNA TGTGCCAGTAGTTTCAGTCTCGGGAACACCATATATTTT.

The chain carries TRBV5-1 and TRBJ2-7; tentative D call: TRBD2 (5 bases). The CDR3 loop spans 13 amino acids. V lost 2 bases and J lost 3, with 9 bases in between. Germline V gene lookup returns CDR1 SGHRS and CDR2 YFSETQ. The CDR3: CASSFGINYEQYF. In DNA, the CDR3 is TGCGCCAGCAGCTTCGGGATTAACTACGAGCAGTACTTC.

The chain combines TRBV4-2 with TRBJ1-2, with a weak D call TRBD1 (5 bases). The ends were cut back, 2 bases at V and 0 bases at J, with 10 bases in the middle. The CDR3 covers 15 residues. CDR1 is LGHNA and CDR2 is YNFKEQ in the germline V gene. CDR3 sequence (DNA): TGTGCCAGCAGCCAAACAGGAGCAGCTAACTATGGCTACACCTTC. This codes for CASSQTGAANYGYTF.

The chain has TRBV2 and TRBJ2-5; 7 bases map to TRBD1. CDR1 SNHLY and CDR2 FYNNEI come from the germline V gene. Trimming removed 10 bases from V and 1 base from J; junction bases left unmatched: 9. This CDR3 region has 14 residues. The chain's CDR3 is CATQTGFIQETQYF. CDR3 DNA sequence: TGTGCCACACAGACAGGGTTCATCCAAGAGACCCAGTACTTC. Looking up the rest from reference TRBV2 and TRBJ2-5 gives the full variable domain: EPEVTQTPSHQVTQMGQEVILRCVPISNHLYFYWYRQILGQKVEFLVSFYNNEISEKSEIFDDQFSVERPDGSNFTLKIRSTKLEDSAMYFCATQTGFIQETQYFGPGTRLLVL.

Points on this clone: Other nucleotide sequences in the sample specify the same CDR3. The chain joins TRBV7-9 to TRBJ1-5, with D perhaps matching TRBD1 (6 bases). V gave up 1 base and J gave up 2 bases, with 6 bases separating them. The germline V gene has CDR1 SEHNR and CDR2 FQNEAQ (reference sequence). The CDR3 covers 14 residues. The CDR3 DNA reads TGTGCCAGCAGCTTAGACAGGGGCAATCAGCCCCAGCATTTT. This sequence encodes CASSLDRGNQPQHF.

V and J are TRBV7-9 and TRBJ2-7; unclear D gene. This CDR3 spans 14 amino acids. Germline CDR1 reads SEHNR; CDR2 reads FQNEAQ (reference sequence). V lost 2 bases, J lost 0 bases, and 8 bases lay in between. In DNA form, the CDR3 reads TGTGCCAGCAGCTTATACTGGAGCTCCTACGAGCAGTACTTC. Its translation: CASSLYWSSYEQYF.

The DNA for the CDR3 is TGTGCCAGCAGCCCGAAAAGGGGTCAGCCCCAGCATTTT. Translated: CASSPKRGQPQHF. The V gene is TRBV3-1 (or the pseudogene TRBV3-2), the J gene TRBJ1-5; maybe TRBD1 (5 bases). Germline V gene lookup returns CDR1 LGHDT and CDR2 YNNKEL (reference sequence). Between the trimmed V and J ends, which lost 4 bases and 6 bases, there was a span of 10 bases. The CDR3 is made up of 13 amino acids.

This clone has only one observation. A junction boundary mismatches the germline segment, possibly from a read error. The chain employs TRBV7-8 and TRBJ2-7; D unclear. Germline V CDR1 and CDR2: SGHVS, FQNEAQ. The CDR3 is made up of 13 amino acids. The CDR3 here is CASSLGPNYERYF. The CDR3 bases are TGTGCCAGCAGCTTAGGGCCGAACTACGAGCGGTACTTC. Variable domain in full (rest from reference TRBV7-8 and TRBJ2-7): GAGVSQSPRYKVAKRGQDVALRCDPISGHVSLFWYQQALGQGPEFLTYFQNEAQLDKSGLPSDRFFAERPEGSVSTLKIQRTQQEDSAVYLCASSLGPNYERYFGPGTRLTVT.

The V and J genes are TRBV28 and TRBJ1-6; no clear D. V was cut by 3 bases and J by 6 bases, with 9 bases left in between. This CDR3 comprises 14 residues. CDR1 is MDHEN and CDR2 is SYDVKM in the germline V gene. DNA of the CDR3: TGTGCCAGCAGTTTGGCGGGCGCTAATTCACCCCTCCACTTT. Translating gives CASSLAGANSPLHF.

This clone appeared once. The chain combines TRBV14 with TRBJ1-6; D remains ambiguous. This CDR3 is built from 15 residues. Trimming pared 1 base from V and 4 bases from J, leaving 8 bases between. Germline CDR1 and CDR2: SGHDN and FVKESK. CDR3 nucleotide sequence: TGTGCCAGCAGCCAAGGTGGCCAGTATAATTCACCCCTCCACTTT. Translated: CASSQGGQYNSPLHF. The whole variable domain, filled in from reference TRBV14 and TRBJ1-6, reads EAGVTQFPSHSVIEKGQTVTLRCDPISGHDNLYWYRRVMGKEIKFLLHFVKESKQDESGMPNNRFLAERTGGTYSTLKVQPAELEDSGVYFCASSQGGQYNSPLHFGNGTRLTVT.

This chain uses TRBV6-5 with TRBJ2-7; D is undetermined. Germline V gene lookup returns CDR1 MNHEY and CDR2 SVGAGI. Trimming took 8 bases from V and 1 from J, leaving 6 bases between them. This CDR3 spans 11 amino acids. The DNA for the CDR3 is TGTGCCAGCGGGCTTTCCTACGAGCAGTACTTC. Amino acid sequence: CASGLSYEQYF.

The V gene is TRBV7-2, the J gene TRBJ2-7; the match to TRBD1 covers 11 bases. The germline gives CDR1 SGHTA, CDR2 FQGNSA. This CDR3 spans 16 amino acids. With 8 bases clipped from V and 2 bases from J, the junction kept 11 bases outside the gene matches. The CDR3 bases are TGTGCCAGCCACGGACAGGGGGCAAGCGGAGCCTACGAGCAGTACTTC. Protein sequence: CASHGQGASGAYEQYF.

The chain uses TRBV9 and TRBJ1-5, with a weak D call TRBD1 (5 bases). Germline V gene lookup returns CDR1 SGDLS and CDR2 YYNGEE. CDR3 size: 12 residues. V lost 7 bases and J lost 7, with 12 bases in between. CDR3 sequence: CASGAPGQPQHF. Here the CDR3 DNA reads TGTGCCAGCGGGGCGCCCGGACAGCCCCAGCATTTT. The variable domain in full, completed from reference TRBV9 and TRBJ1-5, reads DSGVTQTPKHLITATGQRVTLRCSPRSGDLSVYWYQQSLDQGLQFLIQYYNGEERAKGNILERFSAQQFPDLHSELNLSSLELGDSALYFCASGAPGQPQHFGDGTRLSIL.